Below are 15 T cell receptor beta chains sequenced from a single sample in a study of blood T cell repertoires in COVID-19. This table comes from immunoSEQ multiplex PCR, and its TCRdb copy is limited to in-frame clones, with some not included. The sample has fewer than 65,000 clones; 90% are singletons. The sample was peripheral blood. The receptor source for this set is a human donor in a cohort sampled during active COVID-19.

V gene TRBV18 combines with J gene TRBJ2-5; 7 bases are shared with TRBD1. Germline V gene data show CDR1 as KGHSH and CDR2 as LQKENI. CDR3 length: 14 amino acids. V lost 4 bases and J lost 2; bases outside the gene matches: 4. CDR3 loop: CASSRDSAQETQYF. The CDR3 DNA sequence: TGTGCCAGCTCACGGGACAGCGCTCAAGAGACCCAGTACTTC.

V is TRBV14 and J is TRBJ1-5, with D tentatively TRBD1 (6 bases). The CDR3 is made up of 14 amino acids. V gave up 6 bases and J gave up 6 bases, with 15 bases separating them. Looked up from germline, CDR1 is SGHDN and CDR2 is FVKESK. This CDR3 reads CASRVTGGAQPQHF. The CDR3 DNA is TGTGCCAGCAGGGTGACAGGTGGGGCTCAGCCCCAGCATTTT.

The chain uses TRBV24-1 and TRBJ2-1; D might be TRBD1 (6 bases). V lost 3 bases to trimming and J lost 13 bases, with 15 bases between them. Germline V gene lookup returns CDR1 KGHDR and CDR2 SFDVKD. The CDR3 contains 13 residues. The CDR3 DNA reads as TGTGCCACCAGTGATACTGAAAGGACAGCTCAGTTCTTC. Translation gives CATSDTERTAQFF.

V and J are TRBV10-3 and TRBJ2-3; 12 positions match TRBD2. Germline V CDR1 and CDR2: ENHRY, SYGVKD. This CDR3 has 17 amino acids. Trimming took 6 bases from V and 1 from J; bases not matched to a gene: 8. DNA for the CDR3: TGTGCCATCAGAAATAGACTAGCGGGAGACGGCACAGATACGCAGTATTTT. This sequence encodes CAIRNRLAGDGTDTQYF.

The chain is built from TRBV24-1 and TRBJ2-3, with TRBD2 matching over 12 bases. Germline V gene lookup returns CDR1 KGHDR and CDR2 SFDVKD. CDR3 size: 19 residues. V trimming: 2 bases; J trimming: 2 bases; junction bases outside the gene matches: 10. The CDR3 sequence: CATSDSLLTSGSPTDTQYF. The DNA of the CDR3 is TGTGCCACCAGTGATTCCCTCCTGACTAGCGGGAGTCCCACAGATACGCAGTATTTT.

V is TRBV5-1 and J is TRBJ1-1; no definite D call. The germline CDR1 and CDR2 sequences are SGHRS and YFSETQ. The CDR3 is 13 residues long. The V end was cut by 5 bases, the J end by 5 bases, with 13 bases between. CDR3 nucleotides: TGCGCCAGCAGGATGCAAAGTCGGACTGAAGCTTTCTTT. Its protein is CASRMQSRTEAFF.

The chain employs TRBV30 and TRBJ1-1; D perhaps matches TRBD1 (5 bases). With 3 bases removed from V and 1 base from J, the gap between germline ends came to 18 bases. This CDR3 is built from 16 residues. Per the germline V gene, CDR1 is GTSNPN and CDR2 is SVGIG (reference sequence). The CDR3 bases are TGTGCCTGGAGGGCGATTTTCCCGACAGCGAACACTGAAGCTTTCTTT. The encoded protein is CAWRAIFPTANTEAFF.

The chain employs TRBV5-1 and TRBJ2-7; perhaps TRBD2 as D (6 bases). This CDR3 contains 14 residues. The V and J ends lost 5 bases and 4 bases respectively, with 16 bases between them. Germline V gives CDR1 SGHRS, CDR2 YFSETQ. The CDR3 spells CASSPAGSLYEQYF. The CDR3 region has the DNA TGCGCCAGCAGTCCTGCCGGGAGCTTGTACGAGCAGTACTTC.

The V call is TRBV7-9, the J call TRBJ1-5, with a weak D call TRBD1 (5 bases). V shed 1 base and J shed 6 bases, with 10 bases lying between them. The CDR3 loop spans 14 amino acids. The germline CDR1 and CDR2 sequences are SEHNR and FQNEAQ (reference sequence). The CDR3 region has the DNA TGTGCCAGCAGCTTAGATGGCAGGGTTCAGCCCCAGCATTTT. This encodes CASSLDGRVQPQHF.

This clone was picked up one time. The chain has TRBV5-4 and TRBJ2-7, with D perhaps matching TRBD2 (5 bases). V shed 3 bases and J shed 5 bases, with 18 bases lying between them. The V gene's germline CDR1 is SGHNT and CDR2 YYREEE (reference sequence). The CDR3 extends over 15 amino acids. This CDR3 reads CASSSVGRVRDEQYF. CDR3 in DNA: TGTGCCAGCAGCTCCGTAGGACGAGTGAGGGACGAGCAGTACTTC.

V is TRBV6-6 and J is TRBJ1-4; TRBD1 agrees at 7 bases. This CDR3 is 15 amino acids long. In germline, CDR1 is MNHNY, CDR2 SVGAGI (reference sequence). V lost 0 bases, J lost 2 bases, and 0 bases stayed unmatched. CDR3 amino acids: CASSYSTGTNEKLFF. The CDR3 nucleotides are TGTGCCAGCAGTTACTCGACAGGGACTAATGAAAAACTGTTTTTT.

The chain combines TRBV7-2 with TRBJ2-3; no definite D call. This CDR3 is built from 13 residues. V gave up 5 bases and J gave up 4 bases, with 10 bases separating them. Looked up from germline, CDR1 is SGHTA and CDR2 is FQGNSA. The CDR3 spells CASSPSVSDTQYF. As DNA, the CDR3 is TGTGCCAGCAGCCCCTCGGTGTCAGATACGCAGTATTTT.

The chain carries TRBV5-1 and TRBJ2-7; 9 bases match TRBD2. Germline V gene data show CDR1 as SGHRS and CDR2 as YFSETQ. The V gene end was trimmed by 4 bases and the J gene end by 1 base; junction bases not matched to a gene: 0. The CDR3 spans 13 residues. The CDR3 sequence: CASSTSGSYEQYF. DNA of the CDR3: TGCGCCAGCAGCACTAGCGGGTCCTACGAGCAGTACTTC.

The chain uses TRBV5-4 and TRBJ2-2; 9 bases are a match to TRBD2. The junction had 2 bases not matched to a gene; V was cut back by 0 bases and J by 5 bases. CDR1 is SGHNT, CDR2 YYREEE, per germline (reference sequence). The CDR3 runs to 15 residues. This chain's CDR3 is CASSLEAGGTGELFF. The CDR3, as DNA: TGTGCCAGCAGCTTGGAAGCGGGAGGAACCGGGGAGCTGTTTTTT.

The chain recombines TRBV5-1 with TRBJ1-2, with D unresolved. The V gene lost 1 base and the J gene lost 1 base, with 11 bases spanning the gap. Germline lookup yields CDR1 SGHRS and CDR2 YFSETQ. The CDR3 spans 15 residues. The CDR3 is CASSLSAGLNYGYTF. The CDR3 DNA reads TGCGCCAGCAGCTTGTCGGCAGGCCTTAACTATGGCTACACCTTC.